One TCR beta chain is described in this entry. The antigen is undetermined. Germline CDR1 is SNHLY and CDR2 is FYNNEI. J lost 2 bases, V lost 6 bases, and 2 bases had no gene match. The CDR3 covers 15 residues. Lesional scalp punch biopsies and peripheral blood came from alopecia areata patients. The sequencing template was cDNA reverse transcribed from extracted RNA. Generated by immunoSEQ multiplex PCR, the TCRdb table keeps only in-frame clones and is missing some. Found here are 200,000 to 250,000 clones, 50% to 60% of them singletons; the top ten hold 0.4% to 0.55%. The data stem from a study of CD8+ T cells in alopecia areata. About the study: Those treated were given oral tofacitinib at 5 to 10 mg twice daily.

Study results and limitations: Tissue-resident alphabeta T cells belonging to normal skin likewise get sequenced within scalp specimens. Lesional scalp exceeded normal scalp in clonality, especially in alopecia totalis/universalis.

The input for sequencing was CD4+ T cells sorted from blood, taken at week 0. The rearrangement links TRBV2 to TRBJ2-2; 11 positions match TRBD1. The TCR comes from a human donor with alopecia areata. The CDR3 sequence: CASRGTGGNTGELFF. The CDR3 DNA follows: TGTGCCAGCAGGGGGACAGGGGGTAACACCGGGGAGCTGTTTTTT.